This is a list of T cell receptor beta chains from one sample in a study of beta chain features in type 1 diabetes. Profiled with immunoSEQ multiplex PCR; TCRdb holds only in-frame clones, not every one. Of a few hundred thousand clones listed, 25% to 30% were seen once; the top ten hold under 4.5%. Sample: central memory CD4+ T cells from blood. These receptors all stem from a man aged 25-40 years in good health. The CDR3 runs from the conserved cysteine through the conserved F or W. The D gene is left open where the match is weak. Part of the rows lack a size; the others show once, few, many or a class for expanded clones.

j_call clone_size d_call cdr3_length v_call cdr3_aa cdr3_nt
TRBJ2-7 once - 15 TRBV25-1 CASSVPSSGRDEQYF TGTGCCAGCAGTGTACCCTCCAGCGGACGGGACGAGCAGTACTTC
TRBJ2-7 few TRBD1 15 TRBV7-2 CASSLGPTGYNEQYF TGTGCCAGCAGCTTAGGTCCGACAGGGTACAACGAGCAGTACTTC
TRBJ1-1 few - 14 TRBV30 CAWNPDSLNTEAFF TGTGCCTGGAACCCCGACAGTTTGAACACTGAAGCTTTCTTT
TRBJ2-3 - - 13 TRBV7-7 CASSLAEADTQYF TGTGCCAGCAGCTTAGCCGAGGCAGATACGCAGTATTTT
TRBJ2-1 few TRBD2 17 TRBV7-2 CASSPQPSGSSYNEQFF TGTGCCAGCAGCCCCCAACCTAGCGGGAGCTCCTACAATGAGCAGTTCTTC
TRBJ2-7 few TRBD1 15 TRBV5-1 CASSRNLGTENEQYF TGCGCCAGCAGCCGAAACCTAGGGACAGAGAACGAGCAGTACTTC
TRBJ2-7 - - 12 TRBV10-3 CAISEARYEQYF TGTGCCATCAGTGAGGCGCGCTACGAGCAGTACTTC
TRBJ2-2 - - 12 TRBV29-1 CSVERGTGELFF TGCAGCGTTGAGAGGGGCACCGGGGAGCTGTTTTTT
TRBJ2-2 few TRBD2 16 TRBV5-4 CASSVGSSGMTGELFF TGTGCCAGCAGCGTTGGGTCTAGCGGGATGACCGGGGAGCTGTTTTTT
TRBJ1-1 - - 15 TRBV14 CASSQRAGPHIEAFF TGTGCCAGCAGCCAGAGGGCAGGCCCCCACATAGAAGCTTTCTTT
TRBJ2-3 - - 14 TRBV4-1 CASSQERPTDTQYF TGCGCCAGCAGCCAAGAGCGCCCCACAGATACGCAGTATTTT
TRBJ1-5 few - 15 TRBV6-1 CASRKGQGGNQPQHF TGTGCCAGCAGAAAAGGGCAGGGTGGCAATCAGCCCCAGCATTTT
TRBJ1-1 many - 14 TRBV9 CASNLRETDTEAFF TGTGCCAGCAACCTCCGAGAAACGGACACTGAAGCTTTCTTT
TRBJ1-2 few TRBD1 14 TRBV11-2 CASSLVTGGEGYTF TGTGCCAGCAGCTTAGTCACAGGGGGCGAAGGCTACACCTTC
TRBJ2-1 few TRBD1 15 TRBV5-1 CASSPSTGAWNEQFF TGCGCCAGCAGCCCATCGACAGGGGCCTGGAATGAGCAGTTCTTC
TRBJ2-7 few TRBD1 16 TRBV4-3 CASSQEGKGANYEQYF TGCGCCAGCAGCCAAGAGGGAAAGGGGGCTAACTACGAGCAGTACTTC
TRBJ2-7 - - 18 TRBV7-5 CARSLMETSGRFGYEQYF TGTGCCAGAAGCTTAATGGAGACTAGCGGGAGATTCGGTTACGAGCAGTACTTC
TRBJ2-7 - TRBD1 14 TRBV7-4 CASSSDRGFYEQYF TGTGCCAGCAGCTCTGACAGGGGGTTTTACGAGCAGTACTTC
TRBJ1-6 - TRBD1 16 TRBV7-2 CASSSGQGNYNSPLHF TGTGCCAGCAGCTCAGGACAGGGGAACTATAATTCACCCCTCCACTTT
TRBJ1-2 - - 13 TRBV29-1 CSVGEGDNYGYTF TGCAGCGTTGGGGAAGGGGACAACTATGGCTACACCTTC
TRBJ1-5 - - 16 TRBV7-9 CASSLGLDRSNQPQHF TGTGCCAGCAGCTTAGGTTTGGATAGGAGCAATCAGCCCCAGCATTTT
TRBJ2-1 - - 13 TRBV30 CAWSAGKYNEQFF TGTGCCTGGAGTGCCGGAAAATACAATGAGCAGTTCTTC
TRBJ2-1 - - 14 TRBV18 CASATAVVLGEQFF TGTGCCAGCGCCACCGCTGTGGTTCTGGGGGAGCAGTTCTTC
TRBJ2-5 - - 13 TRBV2 CASSELGVETQYF TGTGCCAGCAGTGAGTTAGGGGTGGAGACCCAGTACTTC
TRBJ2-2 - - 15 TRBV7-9 CASSLEGMATGELFF TGTGCCAGCAGCTTAGAGGGAATGGCCACCGGGGAGCTGTTTTTT